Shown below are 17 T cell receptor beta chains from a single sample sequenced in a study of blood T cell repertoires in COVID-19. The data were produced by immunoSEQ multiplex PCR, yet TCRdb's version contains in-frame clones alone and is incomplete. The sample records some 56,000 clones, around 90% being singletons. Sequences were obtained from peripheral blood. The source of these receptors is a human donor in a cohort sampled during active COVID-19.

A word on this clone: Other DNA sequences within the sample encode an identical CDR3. In nucleotides, the CDR3 is TGTGCCAGCAGTCCCGGACAGGGCTATGGCTACACCTTC. This translates into CASSPGQGYGYTF. V gene TRBV12-3 or TRBV12-4 combines with J gene TRBJ1-2; TRBD1 agrees at 8 bases. V shed 5 bases and J 4 bases; nucleotides not matched to a gene: 3. This CDR3 spans 13 amino acids.

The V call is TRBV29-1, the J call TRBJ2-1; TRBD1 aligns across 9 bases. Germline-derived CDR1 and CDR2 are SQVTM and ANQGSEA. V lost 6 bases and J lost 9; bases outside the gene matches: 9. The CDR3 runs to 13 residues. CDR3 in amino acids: CSVAGTGLGEQFF. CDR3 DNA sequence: TGCAGCGTCGCCGGGACAGGGTTAGGTGAGCAGTTCTTC.

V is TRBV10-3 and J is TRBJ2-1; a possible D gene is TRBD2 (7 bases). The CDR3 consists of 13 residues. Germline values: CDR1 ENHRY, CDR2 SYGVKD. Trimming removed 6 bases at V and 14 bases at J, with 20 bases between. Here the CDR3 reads CAIRDQRGSGEFF. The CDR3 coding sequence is TGTGCCATCAGGGACCAGCGGGGCTCAGGGGAGTTCTTC.

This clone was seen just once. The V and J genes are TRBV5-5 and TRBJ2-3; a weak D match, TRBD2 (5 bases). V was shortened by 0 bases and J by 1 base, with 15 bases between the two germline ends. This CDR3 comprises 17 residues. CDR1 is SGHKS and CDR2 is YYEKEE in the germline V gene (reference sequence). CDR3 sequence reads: CASSLGGINPGTDTQYF. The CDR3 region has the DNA TGTGCCAGCAGCTTGGGAGGGATCAACCCCGGCACAGATACGCAGTATTTT.

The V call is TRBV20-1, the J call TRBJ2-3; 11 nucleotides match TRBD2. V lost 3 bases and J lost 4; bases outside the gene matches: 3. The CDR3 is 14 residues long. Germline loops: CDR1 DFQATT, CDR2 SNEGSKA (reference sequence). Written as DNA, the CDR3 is TGCAGTGCTAGTGATAGCGGGGGGGCAGATACGCAGTATTTT. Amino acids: CSASDSGGADTQYF.

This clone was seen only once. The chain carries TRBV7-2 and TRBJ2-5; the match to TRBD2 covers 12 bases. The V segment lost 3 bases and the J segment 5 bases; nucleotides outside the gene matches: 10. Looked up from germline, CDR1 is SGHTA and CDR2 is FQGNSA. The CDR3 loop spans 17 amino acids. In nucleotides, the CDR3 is TGTGCCAGCAGCTTCCTAGCGGGGGGGCCTAAGGCGGAGACCCAGTACTTC. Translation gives CASSFLAGGPKAETQYF.

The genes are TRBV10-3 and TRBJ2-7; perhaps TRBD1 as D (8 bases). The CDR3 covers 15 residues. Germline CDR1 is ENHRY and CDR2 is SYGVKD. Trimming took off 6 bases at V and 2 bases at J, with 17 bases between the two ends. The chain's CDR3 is CAISLTGGDTYEQYF. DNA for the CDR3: TGTGCCATCAGCCTTACAGGGGGGGATACCTACGAGCAGTACTTC.

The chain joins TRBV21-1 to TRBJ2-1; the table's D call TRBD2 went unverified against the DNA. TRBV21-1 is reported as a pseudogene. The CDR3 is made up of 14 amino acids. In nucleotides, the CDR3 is TGTGCCAGCAGCAAGCGGGGTCCCTACAATGAGCAGTTCTTC. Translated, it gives CASSKRGPYNEQFF.

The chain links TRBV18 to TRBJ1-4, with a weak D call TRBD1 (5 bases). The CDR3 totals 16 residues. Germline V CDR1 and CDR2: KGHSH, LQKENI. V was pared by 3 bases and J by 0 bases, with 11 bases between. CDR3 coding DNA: TGTGCCAGCTCACCCCGACAGCCCGCAACTAATGAAAAACTGTTTTTT. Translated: CASSPRQPATNEKLFF.

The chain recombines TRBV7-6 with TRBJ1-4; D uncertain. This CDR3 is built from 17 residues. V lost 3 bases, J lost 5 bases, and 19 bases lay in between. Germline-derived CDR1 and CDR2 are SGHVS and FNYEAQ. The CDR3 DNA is TGTGCCAGCAGCTTGCGGGCCGTTGCGAACCTAAATGAAAAACTGTTTTTT. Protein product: CASSLRAVANLNEKLFF.

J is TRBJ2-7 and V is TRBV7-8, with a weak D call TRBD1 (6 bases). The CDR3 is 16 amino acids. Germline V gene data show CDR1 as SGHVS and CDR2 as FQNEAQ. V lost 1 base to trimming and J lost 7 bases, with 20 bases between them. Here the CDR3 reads CASSLVFARGEREQYF. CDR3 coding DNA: TGTGCCAGCAGCTTAGTATTCGCCAGGGGAGAGCGGGAGCAGTACTTC.

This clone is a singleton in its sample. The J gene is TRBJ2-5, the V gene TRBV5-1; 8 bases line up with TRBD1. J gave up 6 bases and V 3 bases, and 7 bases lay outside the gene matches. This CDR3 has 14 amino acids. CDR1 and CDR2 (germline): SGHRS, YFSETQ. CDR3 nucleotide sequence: TGCGCCAGCAGCTCCGCAGGGGGCGGGAAGACCCAGTACTTC. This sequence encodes CASSSAGGGKTQYF.

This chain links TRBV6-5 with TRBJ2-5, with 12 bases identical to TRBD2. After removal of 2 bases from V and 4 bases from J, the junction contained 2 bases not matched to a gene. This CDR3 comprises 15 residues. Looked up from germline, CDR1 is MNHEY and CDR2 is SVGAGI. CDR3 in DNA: TGTGCCAGCAGTTACACGACTAGCGGGGGAGAGACCCAGTACTTC. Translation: CASSYTTSGGETQYF.

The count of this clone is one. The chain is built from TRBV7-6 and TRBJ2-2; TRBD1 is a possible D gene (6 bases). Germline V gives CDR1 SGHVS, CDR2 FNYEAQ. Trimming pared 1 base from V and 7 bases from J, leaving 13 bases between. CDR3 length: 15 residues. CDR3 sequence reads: CASSLEGGRIGELFF. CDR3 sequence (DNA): TGTGCCAGCAGCTTAGAAGGGGGACGGATCGGGGAGCTGTTTTTT.

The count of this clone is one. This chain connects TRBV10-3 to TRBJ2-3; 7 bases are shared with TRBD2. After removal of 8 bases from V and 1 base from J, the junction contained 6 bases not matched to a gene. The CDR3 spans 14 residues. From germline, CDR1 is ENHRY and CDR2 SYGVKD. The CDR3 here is CAIGPSGGTDTQYF. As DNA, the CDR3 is TGTGCCATCGGCCCCAGCGGGGGCACAGATACGCAGTATTTT.

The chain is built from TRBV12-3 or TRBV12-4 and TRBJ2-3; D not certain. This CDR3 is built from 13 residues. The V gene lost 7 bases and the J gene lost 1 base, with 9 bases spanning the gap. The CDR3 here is CASTVSGTDTQYF. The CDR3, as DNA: TGTGCCAGCACCGTAAGCGGCACAGATACGCAGTATTTT.

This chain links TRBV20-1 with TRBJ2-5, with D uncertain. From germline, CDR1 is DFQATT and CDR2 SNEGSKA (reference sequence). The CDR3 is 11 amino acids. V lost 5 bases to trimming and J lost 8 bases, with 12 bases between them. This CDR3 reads CSAYSGTTQYF. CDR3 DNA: TGCAGTGCTTATTCAGGTACCACCCAGTACTTC.